This entry is about one T cell receptor beta chain. RNA was extracted from bulk tissue without any cell sorting. Trimming pared 8 bases from V and 18 bases from J, leaving 26 bases between. CDR1 and CDR2 (germline): DFQATT, SNEGSKA (reference sequence). The CDR3 is made up of 13 amino acids. The library came from three nested PCR rounds adapted from ARM-PCR protocols. MiXCR was run by TCRdb on the multiplex PCR reads, yielding one entry per CDR3 protein. The sample includes roughly 120,000 distinct CDR3 sequences, about 75% of them seen just once. The record originates from a study of tumor and adjacent non-tumor tissue in lung cancer. Overall study: Patients were aged roughly 30 to 76, ten or so men and about 5 women, stage I to III.

The chain uses TRBV20-1 and TRBJ1-6; maybe TRBD1 (5 bases). This TCR derives from a woman between 55 and 75 years old with non-small cell lung cancer. What was sequenced was lung tumor tissue. CDR3 residues: CSTVPGLYSPHHF. The DNA for the CDR3 is TGCAGTACTGTCCCGGGACTCTATTCACCGCACCACTTT.